This T cell receptor (beta chain) stems from a study of blood T cell repertoires in COVID-19. For the study at large: COVID-19 samples from acute and convalescent phases originated in the United States, Italy and Spain. Nucleic acid was either cDNA or gDNA, and it came from T cells, B-cell-depleted T cells, or PBMCs.

The CDR3 length is 15 residues. V shed 4 bases and J shed 2 bases, with 13 bases lying between them. Per germline, CDR1 LGHDT and CDR2 YNNKEL (reference sequence). Seattle patient enrollment occurred during active infection, with longitudinal follow-up thereafter. In the source study's methods: Estimation of nucleated cell counts was performed using reference gene primer amplification. Data came from immunoSEQ multiplex PCR; TCRdb stores just in-frame clones and leaves some out. V, J and clone size are taken as reported in that table, and D and trimming were inferred from the DNA itself. The sample yields about 250,000 clones, about 91% seen once.

The TCR was taken from a woman aged 25 to 45 with COVID-19, enrolled during active disease. Sequencing used peripheral blood. J is TRBJ2-3 and V is TRBV3-1 (or the pseudogene TRBV3-2); possibly TRBD1 for D (6 bases). The CDR3 protein is CASSPQGSHTDTQYF. For the CDR3, the DNA is TGTGCCAGCAGCCCTCAGGGGTCACACACAGATACGCAGTATTTT.